The rows below give T cell receptor beta chains drawn from one sample of a study of control samples from healthy donors and cancer patients. Sequencing used immunoSEQ multiplex PCR; TCRdb keeps in-frame clones, though not all of them. The sample holds approximately 150,000 clones; approximately 91% are singletons and the top ten take around 4.6%. The sequencing sample was made of blood. The receptors were gathered from a man younger than 40 in good health. The CDR3 runs from the conserved cysteine through the conserved F or W. A D gene is named only where the DNA matches it firmly. A clone size is listed for some rows: how often the clone was seen (once, few, many), or a class if it is expanded.

CDR3aa: CASSPLAGGLYEQYF; CDR3nt: TGTGCCAGCAGCCCGCTTGCGGGCGGCCTCTACGAGCAGTACTTC; d_gene: NA; abundance: NA; v_gene: TRBV11-2; j_gene: TRBJ2-7
CDR3aa: CASSSDRQGVSYEQYF; CDR3nt: TGTGCCAGCAGTTCCGATAGACAGGGGGTCTCCTACGAGCAGTACTTC; d_gene: TRBD1; abundance: NA; v_gene: TRBV28; j_gene: TRBJ2-7
CDR3aa: CASEWTGTTEAFF; CDR3nt: TGTGCCAGCGAGTGGACAGGGACCACTGAAGCTTTCTTT; d_gene: TRBD1; abundance: NA; v_gene: TRBV2; j_gene: TRBJ1-1
CDR3aa: CASSGGGRGADEQFF; CDR3nt: TGTGCCAGCAGCGGTGGCGGGAGGGGGGCCGATGAGCAGTTCTTC; d_gene: TRBD2; abundance: once; v_gene: TRBV9; j_gene: TRBJ2-1
CDR3aa: CASSLAPGPTQYF; CDR3nt: TGTGCCAGCAGCTTAGCCCCCGGACCGACCCAGTACTTC; d_gene: NA; abundance: NA; v_gene: TRBV11-2; j_gene: TRBJ2-5
CDR3aa: CASLIRGRRNQPQHF; CDR3nt: TGTGCCAGCCTCATACGGGGGCGGAGGAATCAGCCCCAGCATTTT; d_gene: NA; abundance: NA; v_gene: TRBV14; j_gene: TRBJ1-5
CDR3aa: CASSERGGVREKLFF; CDR3nt: TGTGCCAGCAGTGAGCGCGGCGGGGTACGCGAAAAACTGTTTTTT; d_gene: NA; abundance: NA; v_gene: TRBV6-1; j_gene: TRBJ1-4
CDR3aa: CASSEFSQGDYGYTF; CDR3nt: TGTGCCAGCAGTGAATTTTCGCAGGGCGACTATGGCTACACCTTC; d_gene: NA; abundance: NA; v_gene: TRBV6-1; j_gene: TRBJ1-2
CDR3aa: CASSLEGARLDEQFF; CDR3nt: TGTGCCAGCAGCTTGGAGGGGGCTCGTTTGGATGAGCAGTTCTTC; d_gene: TRBD1; abundance: NA; v_gene: TRBV5-6; j_gene: TRBJ2-1
CDR3aa: CASSLDGTGGSGYTF; CDR3nt: TGCGCCAGCAGCTTGGATGGGACAGGGGGCTCTGGCTACACCTTC; d_gene: TRBD1; abundance: NA; v_gene: TRBV5-1; j_gene: TRBJ1-2
CDR3aa: CASSLSTSAKFSYNEQFF; CDR3nt: TGTGCCAGCAGTTTATCAACCTCCGCCAAATTCTCCTACAATGAGCAGTTCTTC; d_gene: NA; abundance: NA; v_gene: TRBV27; j_gene: TRBJ2-1